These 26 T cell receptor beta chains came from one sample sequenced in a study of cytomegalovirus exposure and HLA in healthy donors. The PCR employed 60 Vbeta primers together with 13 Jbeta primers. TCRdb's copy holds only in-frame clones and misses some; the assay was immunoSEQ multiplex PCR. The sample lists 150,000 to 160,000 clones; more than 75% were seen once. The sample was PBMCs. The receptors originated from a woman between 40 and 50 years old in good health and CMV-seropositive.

CDR3 residues: CASGTSGRGEQYF. The CDR3 coding sequence is TGCGCCAGCGGCACTAGCGGGAGGGGCGAGCAGTACTTC. The V call is TRBV10-1, the J call TRBJ2-7; 13 nucleotides match TRBD2. The germline V gene encodes CDR1 WNHNN and CDR2 SYGVQD (reference sequence). There are 13 residues in the CDR3. The V segment lost 8 bases and the J segment 6 bases; nucleotides outside the gene matches: 4.

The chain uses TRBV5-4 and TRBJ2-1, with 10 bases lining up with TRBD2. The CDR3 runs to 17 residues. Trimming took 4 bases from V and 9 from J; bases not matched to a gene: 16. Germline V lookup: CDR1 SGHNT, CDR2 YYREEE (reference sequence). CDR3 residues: CASSLLKLAGGGSEQFF. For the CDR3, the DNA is TGTGCCAGCAGCCTTTTAAAGTTAGCGGGAGGAGGCAGTGAGCAGTTCTTC.

In nucleotides, the CDR3 is TGTGCCAGCAGTTACCCGGGGGGGAACACTGAAGCTTTCTTT. Residues: CASSYPGGNTEAFF. The chain has TRBV6-5 and TRBJ1-1, with D maybe TRBD1 (5 bases). Germline V CDR1 and CDR2: MNHEY, SVGAGI. The CDR3 contains 14 residues. V lost 2 bases to trimming and J lost 1 base, with 8 bases between them.

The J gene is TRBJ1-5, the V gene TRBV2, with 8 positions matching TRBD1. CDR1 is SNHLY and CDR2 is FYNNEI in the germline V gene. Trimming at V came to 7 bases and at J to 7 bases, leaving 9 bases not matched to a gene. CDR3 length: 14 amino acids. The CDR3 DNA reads TGTGCCAGCAAGGACAGGGTGGGCCGGCAGCCCCAGCATTTT. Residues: CASKDRVGRQPQHF.

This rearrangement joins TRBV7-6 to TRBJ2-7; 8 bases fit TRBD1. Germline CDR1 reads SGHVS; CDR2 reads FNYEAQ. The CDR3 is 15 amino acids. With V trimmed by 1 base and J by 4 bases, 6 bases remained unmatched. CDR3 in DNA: TGTGCCAGCAGCTTAGAGGCAGGGGGCAAGTACGAGCAGTACTTC. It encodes CASSLEAGGKYEQYF.

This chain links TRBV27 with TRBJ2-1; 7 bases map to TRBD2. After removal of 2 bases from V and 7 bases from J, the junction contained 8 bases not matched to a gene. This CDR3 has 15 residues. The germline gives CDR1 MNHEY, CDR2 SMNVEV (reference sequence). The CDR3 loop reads CASSLGETSRNEQFF. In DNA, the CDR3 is TGTGCCAGCAGTTTAGGAGAGACTAGCCGGAATGAGCAGTTCTTC.

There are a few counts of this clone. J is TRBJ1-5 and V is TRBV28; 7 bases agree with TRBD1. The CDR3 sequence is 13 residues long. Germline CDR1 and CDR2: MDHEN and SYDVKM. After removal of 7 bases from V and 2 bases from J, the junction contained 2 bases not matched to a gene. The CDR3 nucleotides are TGTGCCAGCAAAACAGGGGGCAATCAGCCCCAGCATTTT. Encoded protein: CASKTGGNQPQHF. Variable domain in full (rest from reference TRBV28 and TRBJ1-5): DVKVTQSSRYLVKRTGEKVFLECVQDMDHENMFWYRQDPGLGLRLIYFSYDVKMKEKGDIPEGYSVSREKKERFSLILESASTNQTSMYLCASKTGGNQPQHFGDGTRLSIL.

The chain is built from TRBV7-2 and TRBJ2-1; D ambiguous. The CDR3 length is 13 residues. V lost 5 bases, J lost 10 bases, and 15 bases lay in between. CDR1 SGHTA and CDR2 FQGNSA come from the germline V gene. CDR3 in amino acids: CASSPRPQAEQFF. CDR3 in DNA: TGTGCCAGCAGCCCTCGACCCCAAGCGGAGCAGTTCTTC.

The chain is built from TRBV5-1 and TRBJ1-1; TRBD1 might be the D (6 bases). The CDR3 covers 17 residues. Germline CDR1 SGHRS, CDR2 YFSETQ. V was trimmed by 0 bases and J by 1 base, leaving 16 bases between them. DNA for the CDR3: TGCGCCAGCAGCTTGGAGGGGGTACGGGCCGAGAACACTGAAGCTTTCTTT. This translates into CASSLEGVRAENTEAFF.

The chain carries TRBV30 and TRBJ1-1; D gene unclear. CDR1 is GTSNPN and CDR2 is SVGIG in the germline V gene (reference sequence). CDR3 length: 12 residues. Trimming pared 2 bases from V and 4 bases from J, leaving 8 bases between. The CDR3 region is CAWSRESTEAFF. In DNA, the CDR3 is TGTGCCTGGAGTCGGGAGTCCACTGAAGCTTTCTTT.

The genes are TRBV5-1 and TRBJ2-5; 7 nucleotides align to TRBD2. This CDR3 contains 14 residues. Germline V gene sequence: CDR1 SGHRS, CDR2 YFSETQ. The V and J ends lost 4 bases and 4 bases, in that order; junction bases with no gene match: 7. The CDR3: CASSRAGIGETQYF. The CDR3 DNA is TGCGCCAGCAGCCGAGCGGGAATTGGAGAGACCCAGTACTTC.

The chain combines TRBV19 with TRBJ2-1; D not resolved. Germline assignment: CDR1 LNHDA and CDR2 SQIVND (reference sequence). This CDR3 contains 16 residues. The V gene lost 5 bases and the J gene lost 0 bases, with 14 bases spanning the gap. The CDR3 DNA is TGTGCCAGTAGTGCGTCCCATTGGAGCTCCTACAATGAGCAGTTCTTC. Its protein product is CASSASHWSSYNEQFF.

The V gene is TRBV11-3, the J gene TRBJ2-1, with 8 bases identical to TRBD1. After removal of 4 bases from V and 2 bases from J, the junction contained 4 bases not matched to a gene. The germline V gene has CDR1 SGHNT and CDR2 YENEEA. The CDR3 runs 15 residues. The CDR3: CASSYQGATYNEQFF. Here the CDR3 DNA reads TGTGCCAGCAGCTACCAGGGGGCTACCTACAATGAGCAGTTCTTC.

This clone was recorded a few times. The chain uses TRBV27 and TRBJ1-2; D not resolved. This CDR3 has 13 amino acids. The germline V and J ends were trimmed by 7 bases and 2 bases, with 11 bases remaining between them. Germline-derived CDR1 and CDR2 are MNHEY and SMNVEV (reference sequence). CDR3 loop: CASKGYSNYGYTF. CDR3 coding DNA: TGTGCCAGCAAAGGTTATAGCAACTATGGCTACACCTTC.

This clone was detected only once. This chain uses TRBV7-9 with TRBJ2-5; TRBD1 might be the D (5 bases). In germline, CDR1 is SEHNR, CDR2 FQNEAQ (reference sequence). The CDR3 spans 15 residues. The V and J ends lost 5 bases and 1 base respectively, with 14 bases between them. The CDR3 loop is CASSKAIGAQETQYF. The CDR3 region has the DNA TGTGCCAGCAGCAAGGCGATAGGGGCCCAAGAGACCCAGTACTTC.

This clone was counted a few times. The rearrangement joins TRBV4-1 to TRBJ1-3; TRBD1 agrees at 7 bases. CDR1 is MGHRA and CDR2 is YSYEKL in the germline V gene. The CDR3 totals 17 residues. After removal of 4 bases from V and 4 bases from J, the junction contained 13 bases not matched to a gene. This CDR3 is CASSRPGQDASGNTIYF. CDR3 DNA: TGCGCCAGCAGCCGACCCGGACAGGACGCCTCGGGAAACACCATATATTTT.

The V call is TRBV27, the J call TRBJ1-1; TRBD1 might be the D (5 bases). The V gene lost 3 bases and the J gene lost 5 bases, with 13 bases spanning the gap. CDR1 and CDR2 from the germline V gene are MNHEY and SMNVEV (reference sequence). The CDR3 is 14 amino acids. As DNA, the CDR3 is TGTGCCAGCAGTTTTGAGGGGAGGTTTACTGAAGCTTTCTTT. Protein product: CASSFEGRFTEAFF.

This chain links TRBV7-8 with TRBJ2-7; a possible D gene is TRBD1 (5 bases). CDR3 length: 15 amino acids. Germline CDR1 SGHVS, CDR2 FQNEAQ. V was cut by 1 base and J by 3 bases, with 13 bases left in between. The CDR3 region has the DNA TGTGCCAGCAGCTTAGTGGCAGGGTGGGTCTACGAGCAGTACTTC. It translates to CASSLVAGWVYEQYF.

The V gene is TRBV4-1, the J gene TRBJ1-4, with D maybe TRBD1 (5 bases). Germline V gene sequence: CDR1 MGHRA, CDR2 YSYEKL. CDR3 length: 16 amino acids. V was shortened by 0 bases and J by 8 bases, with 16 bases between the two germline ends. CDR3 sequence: CASSQDRGEAAEKLFF. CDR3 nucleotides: TGCGCCAGCAGCCAAGATCGGGGGGAGGCTGCGGAAAAACTGTTTTTT.

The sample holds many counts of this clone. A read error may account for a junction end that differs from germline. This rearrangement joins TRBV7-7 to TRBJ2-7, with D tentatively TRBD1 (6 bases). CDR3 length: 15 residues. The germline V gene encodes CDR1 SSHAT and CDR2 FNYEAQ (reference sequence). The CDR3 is CASSLGTGPSYEQYF. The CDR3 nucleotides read TGTGCTAGCAGCTTAGGAACAGGGCCAAGTTACGAGCAGTACTTC.

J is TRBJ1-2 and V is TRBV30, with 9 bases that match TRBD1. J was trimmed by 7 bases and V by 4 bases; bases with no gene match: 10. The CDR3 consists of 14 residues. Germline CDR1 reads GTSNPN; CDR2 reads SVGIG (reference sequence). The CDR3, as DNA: TGTGCCTGGAACTCTCCGGGACAGGGAGGTGGCTACACCTTC. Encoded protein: CAWNSPGQGGGYTF.

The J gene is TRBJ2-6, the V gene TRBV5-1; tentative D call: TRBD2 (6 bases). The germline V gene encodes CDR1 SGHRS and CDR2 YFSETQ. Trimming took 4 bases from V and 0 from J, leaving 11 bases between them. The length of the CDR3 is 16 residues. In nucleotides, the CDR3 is TGCGCCAGCAGCCCCCGGGAGCGCTCTGGGGCCAACGTCCTGACTTTC. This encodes CASSPRERSGANVLTF.

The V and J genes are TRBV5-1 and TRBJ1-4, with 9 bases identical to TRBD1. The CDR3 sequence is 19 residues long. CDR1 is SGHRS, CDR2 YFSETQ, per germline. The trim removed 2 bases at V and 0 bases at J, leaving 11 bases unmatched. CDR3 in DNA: TGCGCCAGCAGCTTAACCGGGACAGGGAGAAGTGCAACTAATGAAAAACTGTTTTTT. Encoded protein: CASSLTGTGRSATNEKLFF.

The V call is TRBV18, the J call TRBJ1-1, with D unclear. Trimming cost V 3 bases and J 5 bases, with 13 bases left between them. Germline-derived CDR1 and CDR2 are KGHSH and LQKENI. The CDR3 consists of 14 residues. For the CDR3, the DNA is TGTGCCAGCTCACCTATCGGGTCATGGACTGAAGCTTTCTTT. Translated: CASSPIGSWTEAFF.

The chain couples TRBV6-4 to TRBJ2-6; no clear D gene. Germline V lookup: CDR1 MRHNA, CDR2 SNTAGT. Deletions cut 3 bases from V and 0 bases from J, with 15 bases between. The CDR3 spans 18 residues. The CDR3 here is CASSERRGPYSGANVLTF. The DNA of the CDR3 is TGTGCCAGCAGTGAAAGGAGAGGTCCCTACTCTGGGGCCAACGTCCTGACTTTC.

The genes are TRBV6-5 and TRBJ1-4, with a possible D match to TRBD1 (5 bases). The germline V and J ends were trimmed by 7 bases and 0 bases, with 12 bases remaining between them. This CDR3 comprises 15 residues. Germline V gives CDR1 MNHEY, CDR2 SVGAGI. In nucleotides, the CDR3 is TGTGCCAGCAAAACAGGACCTGCAACTAATGAAAAACTGTTTTTT. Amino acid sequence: CASKTGPATNEKLFF.